Listed below are T cell receptor beta chains from one sample, sequenced in a study of blood T cell repertoires in COVID-19. This table comes from immunoSEQ multiplex PCR, and its TCRdb copy is limited to in-frame clones, with some not included. The table includes some 320,000 clones, over 75% detected once. The sample taken for sequencing was peripheral blood. The receptors stem from a woman aged 45-59 years who had recovered from COVID-19. Both conserved end residues are part of each CDR3. The D gene is left open where the match is weak. Clone sizes are given selectively: once, few, many, or a class where the clone is expanded.

size: NA; D: TRBD1; J: TRBJ2-5; V: TRBV19; DNA: TGTGCCAGTAGTATAGACAGGGGGTCGGTGAAGACCCAGTACTTC; CDR3: CASSIDRGSVKTQYF
size: NA; D: TRBD1; J: TRBJ1-1; V: TRBV9; DNA: TGTGCCAGCAGCCCCTGGGACAGAGATGAAGCTTTCTTT; CDR3: CASSPWDRDEAFF
size: NA; D: NA; J: TRBJ1-1; V: TRBV28; DNA: TGTGCCAGCAGGGTGACAGGAGTGAACACTGAAGCTTTCTTT; CDR3: CASRVTGVNTEAFF
size: NA; D: TRBD2; J: TRBJ2-7; V: TRBV28; DNA: TGTGCCAGCAGTCAATCGGGGGGGCCGACCTACGAGCAGTACTTC; CDR3: CASSQSGGPTYEQYF
size: NA; D: NA; J: TRBJ1-4; V: TRBV29-1; DNA: TGCAGCGTTTCAGTCCGGGAGGCTAATGAAAAACTGTTTTTT; CDR3: CSVSVREANEKLFF
size: NA; D: NA; J: TRBJ2-7; V: TRBV12-3/TRBV12-4; DNA: TGTGCCAGCAGCGCGGACATATTTGGGGAGCAGTACTTC; CDR3: CASSADIFGEQYF
size: NA; D: TRBD2; J: TRBJ2-5; V: TRBV6-2/TRBV6-3; DNA: TGTGCCAGCAGTCCGCTGCGGGGGGGTTGGGAGACCCAGTACTTC; CDR3: CASSPLRGGWETQYF
size: NA; D: TRBD2; J: TRBJ2-7; V: TRBV28; DNA: TGTGCCAGCAGTTTGGGACAGGTGATGACTAGCGGGGGGGTTCTTCTCTCCTACGAGCAGTACTTC; CDR3: CASSLGQVMTSGGVLLSYEQYF
size: NA; D: TRBD2; J: TRBJ2-1; V: TRBV11-2; DNA: TGTGCCAGCAGTCGCCCAGGACTAGCGGACTACTACAATGAGCAGTTCTTC; CDR3: CASSRPGLADYYNEQFF
size: NA; D: TRBD1; J: TRBJ1-2; V: TRBV30; DNA: TGTGCCTGGAGCCCGACAGGGAGCTATGGCTACACCTTC; CDR3: CAWSPTGSYGYTF
size: once; D: TRBD1; J: TRBJ1-4; V: TRBV18; DNA: TGTGCCAGCTCACCGGACCAGGGGGCAGATGAAAAACTGTTTTTT; CDR3: CASSPDQGADEKLFF